Detailed here is one T cell receptor beta chain. The same CDR3 also results from other DNA sequences found in this sample. The data are from a study of control samples from healthy donors and cancer patients. Generated by immunoSEQ multiplex PCR, the TCRdb table keeps only in-frame clones and is missing some. The sample carries some 190,000 clones, 91% recorded once. Germline V lookup: CDR1 SNHLY, CDR2 FYNNEI. The germline V and J ends were trimmed by 8 bases and 7 bases, with 5 bases remaining between them. The length of the CDR3 is 10 residues. V is TRBV2 and J is TRBJ1-4, with unresolved D. The TCR originated in a man younger than 40 in good health. The sequencing input was blood. CDR3 sequence reads: CASGGEKLFF. CDR3 in DNA: TGTGCCAGCGGAGGTGAAAAACTGTTTTTT.